The present T cell receptor (beta chain) was sequenced within a study of blood T cell repertoires in COVID-19 (dated by TCRdb to the early 2020s). About the full investigation: Samples from collaborators originated in the United States, Italy and Spain and spanned both the acute and convalescent phases of COVID-19. The material from the prospective study consisted of cDNA or gDNA derived from T cells, B-cell-depleted T cells, or PBMCs. The dataset comprised deeply sampled blood TCRbeta repertoires from subjects exposed to, actively infected with, or recovered from COVID-19. The repertoires were released in a freely available public database meant as a resource for research on the immune response to SARS-CoV-2. Samples came from the ongoing ImmuneRACE study (first 160 participants) plus 1,254 subjects from 6 global collaborators. A de-identified subject ID, COVID-19 status, age in years and sex were almost always included in the sample metadata. Where HLA class I and class II types were available, the types were taken from metadata supplied by the sample provider, not from assay-based typing.

Collaborating institutions collected whole blood in K2EDTA tubes following their own protocols. For TCRbeta analysis, collaborators shipped samples in one of three forms: frozen whole blood, isolated PBMCs, or DNA extracted from either of those sample types. This clone was seen a single time. This clone's antigen is unknown. Per-nucleotide qualities are absent, and no much larger clonotype sits a single base away. V is cut back by 0 bases and J by 6 bases, with 6 bases in the junction unmatched. The CDR3, from cysteine to phenylalanine, totals 16 residues. Here the CDR3 DNA is all that survives: 48 bases in frame from base 1. CDR1 SGHTA and CDR2 FQGNSA are derived from the germline V gene. Study-wide findings and limitations: How much clinical and demographic metadata was included differed by source and by participant, and the metadata was provided uncurated.

The immunoSEQ Assay, a bias-controlled multiplex PCR, was used to amplify TCRbeta CDR3 regions from genomic DNA. Per the authors' processing: Nucleated cell counts per sample were estimated from amplification of reference gene primers within the assay. Sequence reads were collapsed and filtered to measure the absolute abundance of every unique TCRbeta CDR3 rearrangement. For each sample, productive Simpson clonality was calculated by taking the square root of Simpson's diversity index across productive rearrangements. As stored in TCRdb, this immuneACCESS dataset retains in-frame rearrangements with V and J assigned. A fraction of the clones does not appear; measured against another copy, unresolved V genes explain less than half of the discrepancy, and the remainder lacks a known reason. Clone size and the V and J calls come from that table; the DNA yielded D and trimming. This sample has under 130,000 clones in its table, and around four fifths of those were observed once. Of the sample, 12% falls within the top ten clones.

The TCR was taken from a human donor in a cohort sampled during active COVID-19. Sequencing was carried out using peripheral blood. The chain couples TRBV7-2 to TRBJ2-3; a stretch of 10 junction bases matches TRBD1. The sequenced DNA: TGTGCCAGCAGCTTAGCCGGGACAGGGGTAGGCGATACGCAGTATTTT. The resulting protein is CASSLAGTGVGDTQYF. The entire variable domain, with the stretches around the CDR3 drawn from the reference TRBV7-2 and TRBJ2-3 proteins, is GAGVSQSPSNKVTEKGKDVELRCDPISGHTALYWYRQSLGQGLEFLIYFQGNSAPDKSGLPSDRFSAERTGGSVSTLTIQRTQQEDSAVYLCASSLAGTGVGDTQYFGPGTRLTVL.